These 14 T cell receptor beta chains were sequenced from one sample in a study of cytomegalovirus exposure and HLA in healthy donors. 60 Vbeta and 13 Jbeta primers were used in PCR. The assay was immunoSEQ multiplex PCR, and TCRdb's table has in-frame clones only and misses some. Of roughly 120,000 clones listed, roughly 14% are singletons. Sequenced sample: PBMCs. The receptor set was obtained from a woman aged 18-35 years in good health and CMV-seronegative.

The rearrangement joins TRBV28 to TRBJ2-6; tentatively, D is TRBD1 (5 bases). Trimming pared 2 bases from V and 2 bases from J, leaving 10 bases between. Germline V gene data show CDR1 as MDHEN and CDR2 as SYDVKM. CDR3 length equals 16 residues. This CDR3 is CASSLTRVAGANVLTF. The CDR3 nucleotides are TGTGCCAGCAGTTTAACCAGGGTGGCTGGGGCCAACGTCCTGACTTTC.

This clone has only a few counts. The V call is TRBV16, the J call TRBJ1-1; TRBD1 is a possible D gene (6 bases). Trimming stripped 4 bases from V and 5 bases from J, with 14 bases between. The CDR3 contains 14 residues. Germline V CDR1 and CDR2: KGHSY, FQNENV. CDR3 DNA: TGTGCCAGCAGCCTGGACACTACAGGGACTGAAGCTTTCTTT. Encoded protein: CASSLDTTGTEAFF.

The rearrangement uses TRBV7-8 and TRBJ2-7; TRBD1 is a possible D gene (6 bases). CDR3 size: 15 residues. Trimming stripped 0 bases from V and 5 bases from J, with 14 bases between. Germline lookup yields CDR1 SGHVS and CDR2 FQNEAQ. This CDR3 reads CASSLAHRVLDEQYF. DNA of the CDR3: TGTGCCAGCAGCTTAGCTCACAGGGTTCTTGACGAGCAGTACTTC.

The chain uses TRBV10-3 and TRBJ1-1; 9 bases fit TRBD1. Germline V gene data show CDR1 as ENHRY and CDR2 as SYGVKD. V dropped 0 bases and J dropped 5; count of bases not matched to a gene: 13. This CDR3 region has 18 residues. CDR3 amino acids: CAISESGDRVKFNTEAFF. The DNA of the CDR3 is TGTGCCATCAGTGAGTCGGGGGACAGGGTGAAATTCAATACTGAAGCTTTCTTT.

This chain connects TRBV28 to TRBJ2-1; tentative D call: TRBD1 (5 bases). There are 11 residues in the CDR3. Germline V CDR1 and CDR2: MDHEN, SYDVKM. The V and J ends lost 3 bases and 15 bases respectively, with 12 bases between them. CDR3 in DNA: TGTGCCAGCAGTTTTCGAGCAGGGCGGTTCTTC. Its protein is CASSFRAGRFF. Drawing the rest from reference TRBV28 and TRBJ2-1, the complete variable domain is DVKVTQSSRYLVKRTGEKVFLECVQDMDHENMFWYRQDPGLGLRLIYFSYDVKMKEKGDIPEGYSVSREKKERFSLILESASTNQTSMYLCASSFRAGRFFGPGTRLTVL.

This clone was seen a single time. The rearrangement uses TRBV7-6 and TRBJ1-3; possible D gene TRBD1, 5 bases. The CDR3 extends over 13 amino acids. The V and J ends lost 2 bases and 8 bases respectively, with 10 bases between them. Germline V gene data show CDR1 as SGHVS and CDR2 as FNYEAQ. The CDR3 coding sequence is TGTGCCAGCAGCTTACCAGGGAGGGACACCATATATTTT. This translates into CASSLPGRDTIYF.

The rearrangement joins TRBV5-1 to TRBJ1-1; D remains ambiguous. Per germline, CDR1 SGHRS and CDR2 YFSETQ. V was shortened by 3 bases and J by 2 bases, with 11 bases between the two germline ends. The CDR3 is 14 amino acids. The DNA for the CDR3 is TGCGCCAGCAGCTCCGCAGTACTAAACACTGAAGCTTTCTTT. It codes for CASSSAVLNTEAFF.

This clone has only a few counts. V gene TRBV27 combines with J gene TRBJ2-2; 8 positions agree with TRBD2. Germline V lookup: CDR1 MNHEY, CDR2 SMNVEV (reference sequence). The ends lost 2 bases at V and 7 bases at J; junction bases unmatched: 9. The CDR3 has 16 residues. The CDR3 region is CASSLVGGGLIGELFF. CDR3 DNA sequence: TGTGCCAGCAGTTTAGTGGGCGGGGGGCTGATCGGGGAGCTGTTTTTT.

V is TRBV10-3 and J is TRBJ2-3; a possible D gene is TRBD1 (6 bases). The germline V gene has CDR1 ENHRY and CDR2 SYGVKD. The CDR3 runs 15 residues. V was cut by 8 bases and J by 2 bases, with 17 bases left in between. CDR3: CAIRIPGQNTDTQYF. In DNA, the CDR3 is TGTGCCATCCGTATACCGGGACAAAACACAGATACGCAGTATTTT.

A few counts support this clone. The chain recombines TRBV5-1 with TRBJ2-1, with 7 bases lining up with TRBD1. Germline V gene sequence: CDR1 SGHRS, CDR2 YFSETQ. V was pared by 2 bases and J by 8 bases, with 4 bases of the junction left unmatched. The CDR3 has 13 amino acids. CDR3 region: CASSLQGWDEQFF. The CDR3 nucleotides read TGCGCCAGCAGCTTACAGGGGTGGGATGAGCAGTTCTTC.

This clone was detected only a few times. This sample also contains other DNA sequences that code for the same CDR3. The CDR3 loop is CASSLGTGGNTEAFF. The CDR3 DNA sequence: TGTGCCAGCAGCTTGGGGACAGGGGGGAACACTGAAGCTTTCTTT. This chain joins TRBV5-4 and TRBJ1-1, with TRBD1 matching over 10 bases. Trimming took 0 bases from V and 1 from J; bases not matched to a gene: 0. Germline V gene data show CDR1 as SGHNT and CDR2 as YYREEE (reference sequence). The CDR3 extends over 15 amino acids.

The V and J genes are TRBV5-6 and TRBJ1-6, with TRBD1 matching 7 bases. The CDR3 loop spans 17 amino acids. The junction had 6 bases not matched to a gene; V was cut back by 1 base and J by 2 bases. Germline CDR1 and CDR2: SGHDT and YYEEEE. The chain's CDR3 is CASSLRGTVPYNSPLHF. CDR3 DNA sequence: TGTGCCAGCAGCTTGAGAGGGACAGTCCCCTATAATTCACCCCTCCACTTT. The full variable domain, with the rest looked up from reference TRBV5-6 and TRBJ1-6, is DAGVTQSPTHLIKTRGQQVTLRCSPKSGHDTVSWYQQALGQGPQFIFQYYEEEERQRGNFPDRFSGHQFPNYSSELNVNALLLGDSALYLCASSLRGTVPYNSPLHFGNGTRLTVT.

This clone was seen a handful of times. The chain joins TRBV5-6 to TRBJ2-1; TRBD2 matches 16 bases. This CDR3 is 19 amino acids long. V lost 4 bases and J lost 2; bases outside the gene matches: 9. The V gene's germline CDR1 is SGHDT and CDR2 YYEEEE. The CDR3 DNA reads as TGTGCCAGCAGCCTCCCTGGTGGGACTAGCGGGAGGGCCTACAATGAGCAGTTCTTC. Encoded protein: CASSLPGGTSGRAYNEQFF.

CDR3 sequence (DNA): TGTGCCAGCGAACTGAACAGGGGAGTCACAGATACGCAGTATTTT. This gives the protein CASELNRGVTDTQYF. This chain uses TRBV6-6 with TRBJ2-3; 7 bases agree with TRBD1. Losses at the gene ends were 8 bases for V and 2 bases for J; bases not matched to a gene: 10. The CDR3 is 15 residues long. CDR1 and CDR2 from the germline V gene are MNHNY and SVGAGI (reference sequence).